One and the same sample provided the 24 T cell receptor beta chains below, sequenced in a study of regulatory T cells in long-lasting Graves disease. The authors built TCR beta libraries using iRepertoire HTBI primers and Arm-PCR of CDR3 regions. Each CDR3 protein gets one entry after TCRdb re-called the multiplex PCR reads with MiXCR. The repertoire holds some 500,000 distinct CDR3 sequences, with around 15% as singletons. Time point meaning: newly diagnosed GD, antithyroid drugs for less than 3 months. Extracted RNA from PBMCs served as the source of the TCR library. This sample also appeared in a second study, on T cells in Graves' hyperthyroidism and ophthalmopathy.

The specimen was peripheral blood mononuclear cells (PBMCs), collected at new diagnosis, from a patient treated with antithyroid drugs. Receptors were obtained from a woman aged 35-60 years with Graves disease.

The chain combines TRBV7-2 with TRBJ1-1, with 7 bases lining up with TRBD1. CDR3 length: 12 amino acids. V dropped 5 bases and J dropped 11; count of bases not matched to a gene: 8. The germline V gene has CDR1 SGHTA and CDR2 FQGNSA. The CDR3 reads CASSPTGVGAFF. The CDR3 coding sequence is TGTGCCAGCAGCCCTACAGGGGTAGGGGCTTTCTTT.

This clonotype was observed many times. The chain recombines TRBV11-2 with TRBJ2-1; TRBD2 aligns across 9 bases. Losses at the gene ends were 6 bases for V and 6 bases for J; bases not matched to a gene: 3. This CDR3 region has 13 residues. Germline V lookup: CDR1 SGHAT, CDR2 FQNNGV. The CDR3 region has the DNA TGTGCCAGCAGGCTAGCGGGGAGCAATGAGCAGTTCTTC. Translated: CASRLAGSNEQFF.

The sample holds a few counts of this clonotype. J is TRBJ2-1 and V is TRBV28, with D unclear. The CDR3 length is 16 residues. The V end lost 6 bases, the J end lost 1 base, and 16 bases lay between the germline ends. Germline loops: CDR1 MDHEN, CDR2 SYDVKM. In nucleotides, the CDR3 is TGTGCCAGCAGCGCCCCCAGCGCGGTTTCCTACAATGAGCAGTTCTTC. This gives the protein CASSAPSAVSYNEQFF.

The CDR3 DNA reads TGTGCCAGCAGTCCCGGGACAGGGTTCTATGGCTACACCTTC. Amino acids: CASSPGTGFYGYTF. The chain links TRBV27 to TRBJ1-2; 9 positions agree with TRBD1. V was pared by 5 bases and J by 4 bases, with 5 bases of the junction left unmatched. This CDR3 has 14 amino acids. In germline, CDR1 is MNHEY, CDR2 SMNVEV (reference sequence).

This clonotype was recorded many times. The CDR3 DNA reads TGTGCCAGCAGCTACAGGGTTGGAGATACGCAGTATTTT. Protein sequence: CASSYRVGDTQYF. The chain couples TRBV6-2 or TRBV6-3 to TRBJ2-3; D possibly corresponds to TRBD1 (6 bases). V lost 6 bases to trimming and J lost 5 bases, with 12 bases between them. This CDR3 comprises 13 residues. CDR1 is MNHEY and CDR2 is SVGEGT in the germline V gene.

This clonotype has a handful of counts. V gene TRBV29-1 combines with J gene TRBJ1-1; D is unclear. Germline assignment: CDR1 SQVTM and CDR2 ANQGSEA. V lost 5 bases and J 0 bases, leaving 4 bases between the germline ends. This CDR3 spans 11 amino acids. Here the CDR3 reads CSVSLNTEAFF. The CDR3, as DNA: TGCAGCGTTAGTTTGAACACTGAAGCTTTCTTT.

The CDR3 sequence is CASTSGGSFGQPQHF. CDR3 DNA sequence: TGTGCCAGCACCTCTGGGGGTTCGTTCGGTCAGCCCCAGCATTTT. The chain combines TRBV12-3 or TRBV12-4 with TRBJ1-5; D is possibly TRBD1 (5 bases). Trimming stripped 7 bases from V and 6 bases from J, with 19 bases between. This CDR3 is 15 amino acids long.

This clonotype was recorded at least ten times. This chain connects TRBV7-2 to TRBJ2-7; D gene unclear. The germline gives CDR1 SGHTA, CDR2 FQGNSA. V lost 1 base and J 6 bases, leaving 10 bases between the germline ends. The CDR3 length is 13 residues. The CDR3 sequence: CASSLGKWSEQYF. CDR3 sequence (DNA): TGTGCCAGCAGCTTAGGCAAGTGGTCCGAGCAGTACTTC.

This clonotype was detected ten times or more. The chain links TRBV7-2 to TRBJ1-5; D unclear. The V gene's germline CDR1 is SGHTA and CDR2 FQGNSA. V dropped 6 bases and J dropped 4 bases, with 10 bases sitting between them. The CDR3 has 13 amino acids. In DNA form, the CDR3 reads TGTGCCAGCAGTTTGGGCCCGAATCAGCCCCAGCATTTT. Translation gives CASSLGPNQPQHF.

This clonotype has a handful of counts. The chain carries TRBV10-3 and TRBJ2-1; 11 bases fit TRBD2. This CDR3 is 15 amino acids long. The germline V gene encodes CDR1 ENHRY and CDR2 SYGVKD. The ends lost 8 bases at V and 4 bases at J; junction bases unmatched: 7. The CDR3 coding sequence is TGTGCCATCTCGCTAGCGGGGGGTTCTTACAATGAGCAGTTCTTC. Amino acids: CAISLAGGSYNEQFF.

This clonotype was counted ten times or more. The rearrangement uses TRBV6-1 and TRBJ2-5; TRBD2 agrees at 7 bases. The CDR3 spans 20 residues. Per germline, CDR1 MNHNS and CDR2 SASEGT. The V and J ends lost 1 base and 7 bases, in that order; junction bases with no gene match: 24. The CDR3 sequence is CASSEGGGRSGQGAARTQYF. CDR3 bases: TGTGCCAGCAGTGAAGGGGGGGGACGCTCGGGGCAGGGCGCCGCGCGGACCCAGTACTTC.

In its sample, this clonotype was seen many times. V is TRBV7-8 and J is TRBJ2-1; 9 nucleotides align to TRBD1. J gave up 7 bases and V 1 base, and 8 bases lay outside the gene matches. There are 16 residues in the CDR3. Per the germline V gene, CDR1 is SGHVS and CDR2 is FQNEAQ. DNA of the CDR3: TGTGCCAGCAGCTTAGACCGGGACAGGGTAGGGAATGAGCAGTTCTTC. Its translation is CASSLDRDRVGNEQFF.

At least ten counts were recorded for this clonotype. The genes are TRBV2 and TRBJ2-2; weak D call: TRBD1 (6 bases). Trimming pared 6 bases from V and 5 bases from J, leaving 13 bases between. The CDR3 spans 14 residues. In germline, CDR1 is SNHLY, CDR2 FYNNEI. The CDR3 coding sequence is TGTGCCAGCAGAGACAGGATAGGGACCGGGGAGCTGTTTTTT. Amino acid sequence: CASRDRIGTGELFF.

The chain is built from TRBV6-1 and TRBJ2-3, with TRBD1 identical over 9 bases. The CDR3 has 15 amino acids. CDR1 and CDR2 (germline): MNHNS, SASEGT. With 7 bases clipped from V and 2 bases from J, the junction kept 7 bases outside the gene matches. The CDR3 is CASKPDRGTTDTQYF. The CDR3 bases are TGTGCCAGCAAACCGGACAGGGGAACCACAGATACGCAGTATTTT.

This chain uses TRBV3-1 with TRBJ2-7; D is perhaps TRBD2 (7 bases). CDR1 and CDR2 (germline): LGHDT, YNNKEL (reference sequence). The CDR3 contains 15 residues. V lost 1 base to trimming and J lost 0 bases, with 10 bases between them. As DNA, the CDR3 is TGTGCCAGCAGCCAAGCGGGGGGCTCCTCCTACGAGCAGTACTTC. Encoded protein: CASSQAGGSSYEQYF.

Worth noting for this clonotype: A much larger clonotype is one base distant, so this may be a read error. The rearrangement links TRBV4-1 to TRBJ2-5, with 13 bases fitting TRBD2. The CDR3 sequence is 17 residues long. Germline CDR1 MGHRA, CDR2 YSYEKL. The CDR3 here is CASSLYGLAGVEETQHF. CDR3 sequence (DNA): TGTGCCAGCAGCCTATATGGACTAGCGGGGGTCGAAGAGACCCAGCACTTC.

J is TRBJ2-7 and V is TRBV4-1, with 7 bases matching TRBD1. Losses at the gene ends were 3 bases for V and 6 bases for J; bases not matched to a gene: 8. The CDR3 totals 14 residues. CDR1 MGHRA and CDR2 YSYEKL come from the germline V gene. In nucleotides, the CDR3 is TGCGCCAGCAGCCATCCCACGACAGGGCCCGAGCAGTACTTC. The encoded protein is CASSHPTTGPEQYF.

This clonotype was seen more than once but under ten times. CDR3 bases: TGTGCCAGCAGCTTAGGGCAAACGGGGGATACGCAGTATTTT. The encoded protein is CASSLGQTGDTQYF. V and J are TRBV11-2 and TRBJ2-3; maybe TRBD2 (5 bases). CDR3 length: 14 amino acids. CDR1 is SGHAT and CDR2 is FQNNGV in the germline V gene. The V gene lost 1 base and the J gene lost 6 bases, with 11 bases spanning the gap.

At least ten counts were recorded for this clonotype. The V call is TRBV6-2 or TRBV6-3, the J call TRBJ2-7; either TRBD1 or TRBD2 may supply D (5 bases each). Trimming left V 6 bases short and J 5 bases short, with 20 bases between. CDR3 size: 15 residues. Germline V CDR1 and CDR2: MNHEY, SVGEGT. The CDR3 DNA follows: TGTGCCAGCAGACCGGCCGGGACGGTCTGGCACGAGCAGTACTTC. Its protein is CASRPAGTVWHEQYF.

This chain connects TRBV24-1 to TRBJ2-2, with 9 bases identical to TRBD1. V trimming: 4 bases; J trimming: 0 bases; junction bases outside the gene matches: 11. Germline CDR1 reads KGHDR; CDR2 reads SFDVKD. CDR3 size: 19 residues. The CDR3 reads CATSDTGTGWSTNTGELFF. The CDR3 DNA reads TGTGCCACCAGTGACACCGGGACAGGGTGGTCTACGAACACCGGGGAGCTGTTTTTT.

This chain joins TRBV28 and TRBJ1-6; no clear D. Germline V gives CDR1 MDHEN, CDR2 SYDVKM. CDR3 length: 13 amino acids. Trimming took off 5 bases at V and 5 bases at J, with 7 bases between the two ends. The CDR3 DNA follows: TGTGCCAGCAGTGCGGCCGATAATTCACCCCTCCACTTT. This sequence encodes CASSAADNSPLHF.

At least ten counts were recorded for this clonotype. J is TRBJ2-1 and V is TRBV6-1, with D maybe TRBD2 (5 bases). Germline lookup yields CDR1 MNHNS and CDR2 SASEGT. Trimming pared 2 bases from V and 3 bases from J, leaving 11 bases between. This CDR3 contains 15 residues. The CDR3: CASSERRVGYNEQFF. The CDR3 DNA reads as TGTGCCAGCAGTGAACGGCGGGTAGGCTACAATGAGCAGTTCTTC.

The chain links TRBV3-1 to TRBJ2-1; the match to TRBD2 covers 7 bases. Germline assignment: CDR1 LGHDT and CDR2 YNNKEL (reference sequence). Germline trimming cut 3 bases from V and 7 bases from J; bases unmatched to any gene: 6. The CDR3 is 14 amino acids. The CDR3 DNA reads as TGTGCCAGCAGCCATGGGGAGGGACGTAATGAGCAGTTCTTC. It specifies CASSHGEGRNEQFF.

This clonotype showed up just a few times. This rearrangement joins TRBV7-2 to TRBJ2-1; D may be TRBD2 (6 bases). V lost 5 bases, J lost 2 bases, and 10 bases lay in between. The V gene's germline CDR1 is SGHTA and CDR2 FQGNSA. The length of the CDR3 is 14 residues. CDR3 amino acids: CASSKPGAYNEQFF. CDR3 in DNA: TGTGCCAGCAGCAAACCGGGGGCCTACAATGAGCAGTTCTTC.